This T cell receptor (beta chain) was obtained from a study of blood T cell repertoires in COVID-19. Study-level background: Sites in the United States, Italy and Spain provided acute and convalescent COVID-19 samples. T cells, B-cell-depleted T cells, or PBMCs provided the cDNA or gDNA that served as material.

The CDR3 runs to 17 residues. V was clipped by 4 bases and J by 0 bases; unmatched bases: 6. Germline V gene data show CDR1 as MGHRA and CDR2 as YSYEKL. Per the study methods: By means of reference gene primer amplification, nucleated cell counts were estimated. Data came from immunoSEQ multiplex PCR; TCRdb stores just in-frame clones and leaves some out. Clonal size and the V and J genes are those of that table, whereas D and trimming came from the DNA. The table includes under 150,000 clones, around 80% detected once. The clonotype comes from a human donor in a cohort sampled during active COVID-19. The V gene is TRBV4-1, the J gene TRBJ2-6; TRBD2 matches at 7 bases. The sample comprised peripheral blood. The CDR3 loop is CASSPDGGSSGANVLTF. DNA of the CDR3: TGCGCCAGCAGCCCTGACGGGGGGAGCTCTGGGGCCAACGTCCTGACTTTC.